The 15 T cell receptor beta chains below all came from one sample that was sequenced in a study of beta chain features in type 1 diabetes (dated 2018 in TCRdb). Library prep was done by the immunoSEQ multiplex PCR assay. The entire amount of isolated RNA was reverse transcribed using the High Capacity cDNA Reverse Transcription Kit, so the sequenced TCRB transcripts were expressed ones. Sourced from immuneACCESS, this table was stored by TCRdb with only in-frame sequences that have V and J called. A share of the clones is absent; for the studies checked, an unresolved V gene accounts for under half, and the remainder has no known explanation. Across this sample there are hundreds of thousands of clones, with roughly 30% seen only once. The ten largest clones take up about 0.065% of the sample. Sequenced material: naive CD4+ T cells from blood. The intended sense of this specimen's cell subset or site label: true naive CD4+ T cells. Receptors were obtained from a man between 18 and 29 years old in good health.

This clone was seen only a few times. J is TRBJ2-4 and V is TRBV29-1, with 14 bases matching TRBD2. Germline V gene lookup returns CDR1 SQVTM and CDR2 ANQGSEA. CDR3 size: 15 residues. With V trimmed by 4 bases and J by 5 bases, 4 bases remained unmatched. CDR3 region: CSVGGLAGGENIQYF. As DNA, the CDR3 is TGCAGCGTTGGTGGACTAGCGGGAGGAGAAAACATTCAGTACTTC.

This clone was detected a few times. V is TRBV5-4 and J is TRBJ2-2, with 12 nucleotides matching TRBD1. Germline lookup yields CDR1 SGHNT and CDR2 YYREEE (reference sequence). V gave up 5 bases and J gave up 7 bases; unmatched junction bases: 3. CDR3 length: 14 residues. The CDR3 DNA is TGTGCCAGCAGGGGACAGGGGGCCAGCGGGGAGCTGTTTTTT. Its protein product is CASRGQGASGELFF.

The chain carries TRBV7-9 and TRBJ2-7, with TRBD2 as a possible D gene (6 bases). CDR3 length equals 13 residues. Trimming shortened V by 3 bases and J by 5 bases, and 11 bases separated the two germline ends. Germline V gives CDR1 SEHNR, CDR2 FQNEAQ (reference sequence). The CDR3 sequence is CASSLGREDEQYF. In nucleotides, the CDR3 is TGTGCCAGCAGCTTGGGGCGGGAAGACGAGCAGTACTTC.

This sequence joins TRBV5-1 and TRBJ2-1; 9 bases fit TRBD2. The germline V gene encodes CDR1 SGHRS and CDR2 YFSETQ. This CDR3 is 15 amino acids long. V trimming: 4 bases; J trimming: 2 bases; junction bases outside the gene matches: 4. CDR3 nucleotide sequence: TGCGCCAGCAGCCCTATAGCGGGAGCCTACAATGAGCAGTTCTTC. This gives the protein CASSPIAGAYNEQFF.

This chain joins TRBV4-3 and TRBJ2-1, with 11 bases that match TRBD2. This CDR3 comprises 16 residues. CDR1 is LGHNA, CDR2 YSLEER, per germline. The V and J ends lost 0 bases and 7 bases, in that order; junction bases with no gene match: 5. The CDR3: CASSQDLASGRNEQFF. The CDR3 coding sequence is TGCGCCAGCAGCCAAGATCTGGCTAGCGGGAGGAATGAGCAGTTCTTC.

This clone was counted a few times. The CDR3: CASSFTANYGYTF. CDR3 DNA: TGTGCCAGCAGCTTTACAGCTAACTATGGCTACACCTTC. This chain connects TRBV7-9 to TRBJ1-2; D is ambiguous. CDR1 is SEHNR and CDR2 is FQNEAQ in the germline V gene (reference sequence). The CDR3 sequence is 13 residues long. V was pared by 3 bases and J by 0 bases, with 5 bases between.

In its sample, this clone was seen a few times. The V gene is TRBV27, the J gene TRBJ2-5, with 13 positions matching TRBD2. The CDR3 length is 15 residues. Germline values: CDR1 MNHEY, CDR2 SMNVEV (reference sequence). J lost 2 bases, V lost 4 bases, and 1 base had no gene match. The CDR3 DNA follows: TGTGCCAGCAGTTGGGGACTAGCGGGACAAGAGACCCAGTACTTC. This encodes CASSWGLAGQETQYF.

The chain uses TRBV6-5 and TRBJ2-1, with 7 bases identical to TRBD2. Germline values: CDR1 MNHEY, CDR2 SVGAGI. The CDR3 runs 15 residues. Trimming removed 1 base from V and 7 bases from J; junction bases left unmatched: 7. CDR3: CASSYWGGSGNEQFF. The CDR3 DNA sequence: TGTGCCAGCAGTTACTGGGGGGGATCAGGGAATGAGCAGTTCTTC.

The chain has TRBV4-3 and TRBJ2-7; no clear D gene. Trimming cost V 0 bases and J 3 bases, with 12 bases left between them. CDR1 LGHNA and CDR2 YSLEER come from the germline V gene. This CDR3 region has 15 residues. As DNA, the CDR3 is TGCGCCAGCAGCCAAGAAGGGTACGGTGACTACGAGCAGTACTTC. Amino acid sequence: CASSQEGYGDYEQYF.

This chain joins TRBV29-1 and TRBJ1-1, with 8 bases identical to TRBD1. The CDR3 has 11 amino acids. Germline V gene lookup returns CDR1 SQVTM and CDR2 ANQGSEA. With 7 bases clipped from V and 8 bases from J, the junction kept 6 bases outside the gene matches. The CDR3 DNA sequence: TGCAGCGCCGGACAGGGTTGGGAAGCTTTCTTT. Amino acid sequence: CSAGQGWEAFF.

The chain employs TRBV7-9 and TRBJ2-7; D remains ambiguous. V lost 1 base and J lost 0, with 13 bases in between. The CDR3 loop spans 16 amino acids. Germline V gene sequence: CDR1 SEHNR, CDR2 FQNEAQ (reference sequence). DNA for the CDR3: TGTGCCAGCAGCTTAGTCGGGCCGCCCAGCTCCTACGAGCAGTACTTC. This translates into CASSLVGPPSSYEQYF.

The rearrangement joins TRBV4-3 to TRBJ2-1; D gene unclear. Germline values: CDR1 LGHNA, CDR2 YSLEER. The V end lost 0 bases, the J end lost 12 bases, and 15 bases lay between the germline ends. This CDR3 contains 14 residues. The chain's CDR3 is CASSQEASRMMQFF. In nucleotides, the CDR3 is TGCGCCAGCAGCCAAGAGGCCAGCCGGATGATGCAGTTCTTC.

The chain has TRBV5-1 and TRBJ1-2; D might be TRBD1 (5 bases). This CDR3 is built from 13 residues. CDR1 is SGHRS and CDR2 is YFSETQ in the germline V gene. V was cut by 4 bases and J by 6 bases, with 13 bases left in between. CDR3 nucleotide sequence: TGCGCCAGCAGCGTAGGGGTAATGGATGGCTACACCTTC. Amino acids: CASSVGVMDGYTF.

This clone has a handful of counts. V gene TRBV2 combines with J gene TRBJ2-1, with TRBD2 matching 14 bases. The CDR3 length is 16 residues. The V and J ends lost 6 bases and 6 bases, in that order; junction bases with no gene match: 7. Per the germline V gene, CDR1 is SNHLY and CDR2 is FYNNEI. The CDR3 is CASRATSGRGSNEQFF. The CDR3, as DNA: TGTGCCAGCAGGGCGACTAGCGGGAGGGGGTCCAATGAGCAGTTCTTC.

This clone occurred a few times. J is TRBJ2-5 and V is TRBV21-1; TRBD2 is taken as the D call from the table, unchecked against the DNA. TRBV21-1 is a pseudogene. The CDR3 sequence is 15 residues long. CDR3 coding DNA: TGTGCCAGCAGCACGAGCCCGGGGGGCGTAGAGACCCAGTACTTC. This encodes CASSTSPGGVETQYF.